This T cell receptor (beta chain) was found in a study of liver allograft versus peripheral blood T cells. Study summary: Blood and transplanted-liver T cell receptor repertoires from recipients were compared. Whole-study results and caveats: Peripheral blood T cell receptor repertoires reportedly differed from those found within liver allografts.

This clonotype turned up a few times. Its antigen remains unknown. The length of the CDR3 is 13 residues. CDR1 is MDHEN, CDR2 SYDVKM, per germline. Losses at the gene ends were 7 bases for V and 4 bases for J; bases not matched to a gene: 6. Via MiXCR, TCRdb re-called the reads, giving one row per CDR3 protein. Of around 16,000 distinct CDR3 sequences in the sample, 20% to 25% were seen once. The chain joins TRBV28 to TRBJ1-2, with TRBD1 identical over 7 bases. The receptor comes from a human patient who had a liver transplant. Some T cells may be provided by the graft donor. The DNA of the CDR3 is TGTGCCAGCACCCCAGGGGGACTCTATGGCTACACCTTC. It encodes CASTPGGLYGYTF.